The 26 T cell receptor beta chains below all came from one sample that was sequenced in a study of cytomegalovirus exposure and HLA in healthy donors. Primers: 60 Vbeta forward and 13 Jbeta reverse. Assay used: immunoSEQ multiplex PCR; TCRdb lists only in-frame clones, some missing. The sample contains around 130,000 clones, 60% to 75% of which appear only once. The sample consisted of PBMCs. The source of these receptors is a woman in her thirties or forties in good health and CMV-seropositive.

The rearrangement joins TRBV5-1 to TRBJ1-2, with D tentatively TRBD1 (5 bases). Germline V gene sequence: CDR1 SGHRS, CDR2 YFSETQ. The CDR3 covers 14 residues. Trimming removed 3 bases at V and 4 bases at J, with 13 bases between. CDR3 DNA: TGCGCCAGCAGCTCCTTGACAGCGCGCTATGGCTACACCTTC. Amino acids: CASSSLTARYGYTF.

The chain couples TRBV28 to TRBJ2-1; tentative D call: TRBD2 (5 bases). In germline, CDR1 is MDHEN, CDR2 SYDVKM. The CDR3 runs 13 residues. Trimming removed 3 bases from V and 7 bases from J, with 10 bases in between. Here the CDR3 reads CASSLRTPNEQFF. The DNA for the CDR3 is TGTGCCAGCAGTTTGCGGACTCCTAATGAGCAGTTCTTC.

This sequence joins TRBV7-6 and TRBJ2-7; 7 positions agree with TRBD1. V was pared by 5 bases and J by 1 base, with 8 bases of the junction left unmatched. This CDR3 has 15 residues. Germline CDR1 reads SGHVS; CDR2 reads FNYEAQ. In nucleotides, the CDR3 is TGTGCCAGCAGCCCCGGGGCAGGGGGATCCTACGAGCAGTACTTC. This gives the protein CASSPGAGGSYEQYF.

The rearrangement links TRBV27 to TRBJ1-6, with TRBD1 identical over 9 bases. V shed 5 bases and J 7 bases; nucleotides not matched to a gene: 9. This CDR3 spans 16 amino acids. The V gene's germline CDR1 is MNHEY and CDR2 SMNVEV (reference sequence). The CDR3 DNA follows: TGTGCCAGCAGTCCCTCGACAGGGGGGTTGAATTCACCCCTCCACTTT. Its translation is CASSPSTGGLNSPLHF.

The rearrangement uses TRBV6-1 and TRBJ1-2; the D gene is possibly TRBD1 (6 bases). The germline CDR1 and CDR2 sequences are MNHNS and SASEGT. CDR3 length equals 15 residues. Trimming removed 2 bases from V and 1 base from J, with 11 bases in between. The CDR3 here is CASSERNRDNYGYTF. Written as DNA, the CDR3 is TGTGCCAGCAGTGAAAGGAACAGGGATAACTATGGCTACACCTTC.

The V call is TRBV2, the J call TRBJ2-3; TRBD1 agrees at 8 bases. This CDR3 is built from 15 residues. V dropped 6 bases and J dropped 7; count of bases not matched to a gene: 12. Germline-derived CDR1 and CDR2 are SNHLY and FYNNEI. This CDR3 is CASRQQGGQGHTQYF. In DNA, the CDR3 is TGTGCCAGCAGACAACAGGGGGGTCAGGGTCATACGCAGTATTTT. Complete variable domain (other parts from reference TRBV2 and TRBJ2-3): EPEVTQTPSHQVTQMGQEVILRCVPISNHLYFYWYRQILGQKVEFLVSFYNNEISEKSEIFDDQFSVERPDGSNFTLKIRSTKLEDSAMYFCASRQQGGQGHTQYFGPGTRLTVL.

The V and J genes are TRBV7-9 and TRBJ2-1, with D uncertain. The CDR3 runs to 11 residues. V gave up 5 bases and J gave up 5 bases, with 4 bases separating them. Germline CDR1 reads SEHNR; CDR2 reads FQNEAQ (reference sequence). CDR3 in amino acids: CASSPDNEQFF. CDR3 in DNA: TGTGCCAGCAGCCCCGACAATGAGCAGTTCTTC.

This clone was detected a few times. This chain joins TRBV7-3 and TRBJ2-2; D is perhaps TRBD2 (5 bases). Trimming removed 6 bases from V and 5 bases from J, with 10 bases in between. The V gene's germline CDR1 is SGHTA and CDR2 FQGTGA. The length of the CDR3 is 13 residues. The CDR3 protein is CASRKDLTGELFF. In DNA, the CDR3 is TGTGCCAGCAGGAAGGACTTGACCGGGGAGCTGTTTTTT. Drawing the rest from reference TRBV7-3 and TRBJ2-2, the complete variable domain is GAGVSQTPSNKVTEKGKYVELRCDPISGHTALYWYRQSLGQGPEFLIYFQGTGAADDSGLPNDRFFAVRPEGSVSTLKIQRTERGDSAVYLCASRKDLTGELFFGEGSRLTVL.

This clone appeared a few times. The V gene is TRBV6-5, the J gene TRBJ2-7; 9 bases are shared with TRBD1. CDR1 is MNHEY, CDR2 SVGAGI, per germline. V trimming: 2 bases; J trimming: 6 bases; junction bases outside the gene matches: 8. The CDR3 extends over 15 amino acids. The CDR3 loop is CASSYLGTGRSEQYF. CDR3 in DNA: TGTGCCAGCAGTTACCTCGGGACAGGGCGATCCGAGCAGTACTTC.

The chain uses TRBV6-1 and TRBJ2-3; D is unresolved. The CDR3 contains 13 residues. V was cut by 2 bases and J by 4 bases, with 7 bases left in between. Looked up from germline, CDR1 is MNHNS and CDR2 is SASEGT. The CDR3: CASSERQADTQYF. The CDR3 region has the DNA TGTGCCAGCAGTGAAAGGCAGGCAGATACGCAGTATTTT.

CDR3 sequence: CASSPRQGATKNIQYF. CDR3 DNA: TGTGCCAGCAGCCCAAGACAGGGGGCGACCAAAAACATTCAGTACTTC. The chain couples TRBV7-9 to TRBJ2-4; 10 bases agree with TRBD1. There are 16 residues in the CDR3. The trim removed 5 bases at V and 2 bases at J, leaving 6 bases unmatched. Germline CDR1 and CDR2: SEHNR and FQNEAQ (reference sequence). Complete variable domain (other parts from reference TRBV7-9 and TRBJ2-4): DTGVSQNPRHKITKRGQNVTFRCDPISEHNRLYWYRQTLGQGPEFLTYFQNEAQLEKSRLLSDRFSAERPKGSFSTLEIQRTEQGDSAMYLCASSPRQGATKNIQYFGAGTRLSVL.

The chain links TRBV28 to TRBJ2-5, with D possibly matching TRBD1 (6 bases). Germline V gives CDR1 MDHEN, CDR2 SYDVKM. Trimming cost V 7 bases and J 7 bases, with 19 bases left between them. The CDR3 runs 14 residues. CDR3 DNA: TGTGCCAGCATCCCCTTGGGGGCTGAAGGGACCCAGTACTTC. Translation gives CASIPLGAEGTQYF. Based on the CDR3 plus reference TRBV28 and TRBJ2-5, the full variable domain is DVKVTQSSRYLVKRTGEKVFLECVQDMDHENMFWYRQDPGLGLRLIYFSYDVKMKEKGDIPEGYSVSREKKERFSLILESASTNQTSMYLCASIPLGAEGTQYFGPGTRLLVL.

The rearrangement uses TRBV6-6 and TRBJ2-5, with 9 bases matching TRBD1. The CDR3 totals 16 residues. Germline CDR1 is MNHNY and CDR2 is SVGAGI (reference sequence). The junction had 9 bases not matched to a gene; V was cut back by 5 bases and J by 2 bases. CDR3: CASSPRTGGRQETQYF. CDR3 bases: TGTGCCAGCAGTCCCCGAACAGGGGGCCGACAAGAGACCCAGTACTTC.

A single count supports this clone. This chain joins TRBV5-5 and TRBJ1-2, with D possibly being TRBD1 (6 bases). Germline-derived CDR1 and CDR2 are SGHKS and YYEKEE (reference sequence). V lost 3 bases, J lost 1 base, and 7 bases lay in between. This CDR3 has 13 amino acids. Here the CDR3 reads CASSSGDNYGYTF. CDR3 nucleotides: TGTGCCAGCAGCTCAGGGGATAACTATGGCTACACCTTC.

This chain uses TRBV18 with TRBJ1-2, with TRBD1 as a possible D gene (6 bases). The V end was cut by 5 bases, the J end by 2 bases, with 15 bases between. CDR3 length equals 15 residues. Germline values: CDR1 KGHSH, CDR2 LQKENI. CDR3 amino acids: CASSSMTGENYGYTF. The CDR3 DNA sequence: TGTGCCAGCTCATCGATGACAGGAGAGAACTATGGCTACACCTTC. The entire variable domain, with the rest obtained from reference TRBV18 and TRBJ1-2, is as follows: NAGVMQNPRHLVRRRGQEARLRCSPMKGHSHVYWYRQLPEEGLKFMVYLQKENIIDESGMPKERFSAEFPKEGPSILRIQQVVRGDSAAYFCASSSMTGENYGYTFGSGTRLTVV.

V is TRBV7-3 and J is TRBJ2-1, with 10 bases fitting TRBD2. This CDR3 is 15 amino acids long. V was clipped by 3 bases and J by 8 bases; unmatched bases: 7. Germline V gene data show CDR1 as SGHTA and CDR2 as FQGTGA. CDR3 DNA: TGTGCCAGCAGCTTCCAGCGGGGGGGACCATATGAGCAGTTCTTC. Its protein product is CASSFQRGGPYEQFF.

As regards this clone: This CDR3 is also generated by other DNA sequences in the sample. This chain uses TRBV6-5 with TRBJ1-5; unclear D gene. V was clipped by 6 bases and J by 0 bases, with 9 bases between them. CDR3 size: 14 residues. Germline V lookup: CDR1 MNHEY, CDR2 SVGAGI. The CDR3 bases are TGTGCCAGCAGCCGGGATAATAGCAATCAGCCCCAGCATTTT. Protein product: CASSRDNSNQPQHF.

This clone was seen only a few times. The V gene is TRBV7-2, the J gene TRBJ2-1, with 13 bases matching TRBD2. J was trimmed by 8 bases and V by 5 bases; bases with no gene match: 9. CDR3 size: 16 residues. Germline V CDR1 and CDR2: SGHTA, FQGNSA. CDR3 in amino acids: CASSPWTSGREDEQFF. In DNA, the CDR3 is TGTGCCAGCAGCCCGTGGACTAGCGGGAGAGAAGATGAGCAGTTCTTC.

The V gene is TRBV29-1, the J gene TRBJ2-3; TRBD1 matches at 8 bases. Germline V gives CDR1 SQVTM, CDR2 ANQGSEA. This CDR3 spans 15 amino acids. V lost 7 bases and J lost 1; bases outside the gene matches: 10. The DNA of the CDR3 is TGCAGCGCAGTAAACAGGGGGACCCGCACAGATACGCAGTATTTT. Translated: CSAVNRGTRTDTQYF.

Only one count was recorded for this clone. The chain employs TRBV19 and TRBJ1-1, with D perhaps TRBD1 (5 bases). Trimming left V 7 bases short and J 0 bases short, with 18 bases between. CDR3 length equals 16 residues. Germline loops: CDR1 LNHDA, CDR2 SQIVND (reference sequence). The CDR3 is CASKEAPDRMNTEAFF. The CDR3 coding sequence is TGTGCCAGTAAAGAGGCTCCCGACAGAATGAACACTGAAGCTTTCTTT.

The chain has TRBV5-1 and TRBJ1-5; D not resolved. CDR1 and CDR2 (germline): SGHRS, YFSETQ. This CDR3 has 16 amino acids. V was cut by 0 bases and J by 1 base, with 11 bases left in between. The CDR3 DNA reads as TGCGCCAGCAGCTTGGCCGAGGCCCCCAGCAATCAGCCCCAGCATTTT. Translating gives CASSLAEAPSNQPQHF.

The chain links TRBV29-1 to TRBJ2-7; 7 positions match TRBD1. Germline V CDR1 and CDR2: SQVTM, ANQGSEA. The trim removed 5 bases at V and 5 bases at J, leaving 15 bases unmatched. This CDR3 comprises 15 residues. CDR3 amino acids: CSVQPVVRGSHEQYF. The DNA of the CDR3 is TGCAGCGTTCAACCCGTGGTCAGGGGGTCCCACGAGCAGTACTTC.

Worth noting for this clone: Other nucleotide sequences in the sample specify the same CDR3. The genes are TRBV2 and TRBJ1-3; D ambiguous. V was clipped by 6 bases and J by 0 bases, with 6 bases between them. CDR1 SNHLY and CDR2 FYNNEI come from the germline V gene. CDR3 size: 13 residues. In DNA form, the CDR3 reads TGTGCCAGCAGGCAGGACTCTGGAAACACCATATATTTT. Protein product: CASRQDSGNTIYF.

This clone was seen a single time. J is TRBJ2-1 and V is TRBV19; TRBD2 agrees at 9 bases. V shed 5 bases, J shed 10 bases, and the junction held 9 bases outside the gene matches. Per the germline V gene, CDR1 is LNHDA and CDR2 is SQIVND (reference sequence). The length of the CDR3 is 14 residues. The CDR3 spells CASSEGGGAREQFF. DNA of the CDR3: TGTGCCAGTAGTGAAGGCGGGGGGGCAAGGGAGCAGTTCTTC. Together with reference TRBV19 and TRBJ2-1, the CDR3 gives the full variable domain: DGGITQSPKYLFRKEGQNVTLSCEQNLNHDAMYWYRQDPGQGLRLIYYSQIVNDFQKGDIAEGYSVSREKKESFPLTVTSAQKNPTAFYLCASSEGGGAREQFFGPGTRLTVL.

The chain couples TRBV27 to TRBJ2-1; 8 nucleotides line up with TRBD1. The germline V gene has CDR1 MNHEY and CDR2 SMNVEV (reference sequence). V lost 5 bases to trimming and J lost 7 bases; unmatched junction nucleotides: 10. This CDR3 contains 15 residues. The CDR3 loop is CASSALPGGMNEQFF. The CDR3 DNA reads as TGTGCCAGCAGTGCACTGCCAGGGGGCATGAATGAGCAGTTCTTC.

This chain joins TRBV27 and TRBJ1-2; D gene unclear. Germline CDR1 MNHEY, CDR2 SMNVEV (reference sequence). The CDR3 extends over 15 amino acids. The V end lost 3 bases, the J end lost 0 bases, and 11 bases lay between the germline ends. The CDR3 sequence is CASSLSAGANYGYTF. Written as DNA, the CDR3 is TGTGCCAGCAGTTTGTCTGCTGGAGCTAACTATGGCTACACCTTC.